Below are 18 T cell receptor beta chains sequenced from a single sample in a study of blood T cell repertoires in COVID-19. TCRdb keeps only in-frame clones here, not all; method: immunoSEQ multiplex PCR. The sample has roughly 220,000 clones, roughly 79% seen once; the top ten hold 6% to 8%. The specimen was peripheral blood. The receptors shown here come from a woman over 75 with COVID-19, enrolled during active disease.

The J gene is TRBJ1-5, the V gene TRBV18, with D unresolved. Germline-derived CDR1 and CDR2 are KGHSH and LQKENI. The V end was cut by 6 bases, the J end by 3 bases, with 9 bases between. The CDR3 sequence is 13 residues long. The CDR3 sequence: CASSMEDNQPQHF. CDR3 sequence (DNA): TGTGCCAGCTCCATGGAGGACAATCAGCCCCAGCATTTT.

The rearrangement links TRBV6-2 or TRBV6-3 to TRBJ2-5; D unresolved. Germline lookup yields CDR1 MNHEY and CDR2 SVGEGT. The CDR3 spans 14 residues. V was clipped by 0 bases and J by 2 bases, with 7 bases between them. The CDR3 loop is CASSYSSRQETQYF. The CDR3 DNA reads as TGTGCCAGCAGTTACTCAAGCAGGCAAGAGACCCAGTACTTC.

The chain uses TRBV19 and TRBJ1-5; 8 positions match TRBD1. The CDR3 is made up of 15 amino acids. Germline V gives CDR1 LNHDA, CDR2 SQIVND (reference sequence). V shed 0 bases, J shed 11 bases, and the junction held 9 bases outside the gene matches. The DNA of the CDR3 is TGTGCCAGTAGTATAGATCTTGCAGGGGGCTCGACCCAGCATTTT. This sequence encodes CASSIDLAGGSTQHF.

V gene TRBV29-1 combines with J gene TRBJ2-5, with a weak D call TRBD2 (6 bases). Germline loops: CDR1 SQVTM, CDR2 ANQGSEA. V was trimmed by 6 bases and J by 2 bases, leaving 16 bases between them. The CDR3 is 14 amino acids. The CDR3 region is CSVGLRGSQETQYF. The CDR3 DNA reads TGCAGCGTGGGCTTACGGGGGTCGCAAGAGACCCAGTACTTC. Supplemented by reference TRBV29-1 and TRBJ2-5, the full variable domain reads SAVISQKPSRDICQRGTSLTIQCQVDSQVTMMFWYRQQPGQSLTLIATANQGSEATYESGFVIDKFPISRPNLTFSTLTVSNMSPEDSSIYLCSVGLRGSQETQYFGPGTRLLVL.

The V and J genes are TRBV5-1 and TRBJ1-2; D perhaps matches TRBD1 (6 bases). The CDR3 consists of 15 residues. The germline V and J ends were trimmed by 0 bases and 7 bases, with 16 bases remaining between them. The germline gives CDR1 SGHRS, CDR2 YFSETQ. CDR3 coding DNA: TGCGCCAGCAGCTTGGCCCTGGCAGGGGATGGTGGCTACACCTTC. It codes for CASSLALAGDGGYTF.

The CDR3 here is CASSVGAGGDRNEAFF. As DNA, the CDR3 is TGTGCCAGCAGCGTAGGGGCAGGGGGCGACAGGAATGAAGCTTTCTTT. The genes are TRBV9 and TRBJ1-1; 8 nucleotides line up with TRBD1. Germline trimming cut 0 bases from V and 7 bases from J; bases unmatched to any gene: 11. This CDR3 has 16 amino acids. Germline V gives CDR1 SGDLS, CDR2 YYNGEE.

The chain is built from TRBV28 and TRBJ2-7, with 7 bases lining up with TRBD2. CDR3 length: 14 amino acids. V lost 3 bases, J lost 3 bases, and 5 bases stayed unmatched. CDR1 is MDHEN and CDR2 is SYDVKM in the germline V gene. The CDR3 protein is CASSFGGTGYEQYF. The CDR3 nucleotides read TGTGCCAGCAGTTTCGGGGGGACGGGCTACGAGCAGTACTTC. The full variable domain, rest sourced from reference TRBV28 and TRBJ2-7, is DVKVTQSSRYLVKRTGEKVFLECVQDMDHENMFWYRQDPGLGLRLIYFSYDVKMKEKGDIPEGYSVSREKKERFSLILESASTNQTSMYLCASSFGGTGYEQYFGPGTRLTVT.

The chain joins TRBV7-8 to TRBJ2-1, with D possibly TRBD1 on 5 matching bases. The CDR3 has 15 amino acids. Per the germline V gene, CDR1 is SGHVS and CDR2 is FQNEAQ. Trimming stripped 1 base from V and 3 bases from J, with 10 bases between. The CDR3 nucleotides are TGTGCCAGCAGCTTAGGACAGCTAAACTACAATGAGCAGTTCTTC. This codes for CASSLGQLNYNEQFF.

The gene calls are TRBV7-2 and TRBJ2-7, with 14 nucleotides matching TRBD2. The CDR3 runs 14 residues. Germline-derived CDR1 and CDR2 are SGHTA and FQGNSA. V gave up 5 bases and J gave up 5 bases; unmatched junction bases: 2. CDR3 bases: TGTGCCAGCAGCGCGGGACTAGCGGGAGACGAGCAGTACTTC. Protein product: CASSAGLAGDEQYF.

The V and J genes are TRBV19 and TRBJ1-2, with a tentative D call TRBD1 (5 bases). Trimming shortened V by 5 bases and J by 6 bases, and 22 bases separated the two germline ends. Germline-derived CDR1 and CDR2 are LNHDA and SQIVND (reference sequence). The CDR3 totals 16 residues. The CDR3 sequence: CASSPGGELGGHGYTF. The CDR3 DNA is TGTGCCAGTAGTCCCGGAGGGGAACTGGGCGGGCATGGCTACACCTTC.

This clone was seen a handful of times. The CDR3: CASSPEGTVTSEQYF. The CDR3 coding sequence is TGTGCCAGCAGCCCCGAAGGGACAGTAACTTCCGAGCAGTACTTC. This sequence joins TRBV6-5 and TRBJ2-7, with TRBD1 matching 7 bases. J was trimmed by 6 bases and V by 6 bases; bases with no gene match: 14. Looked up from germline, CDR1 is MNHEY and CDR2 is SVGAGI. This CDR3 region has 15 residues.

The chain is built from TRBV30 and TRBJ1-5; maybe TRBD1 (6 bases). CDR3 length: 14 amino acids. Trimming took off 2 bases at V and 4 bases at J, with 12 bases between the two ends. The germline V gene encodes CDR1 GTSNPN and CDR2 SVGIG (reference sequence). This CDR3 is CAWSSRRGNQPQHF. CDR3 nucleotide sequence: TGTGCCTGGAGTAGTCGAAGGGGGAATCAGCCCCAGCATTTT. Complete variable domain (other parts from reference TRBV30 and TRBJ1-5): SQTIHQWPATLVQPVGSPLSLECTVEGTSNPNLYWYRQAAGRGLQLLFYSVGIGQISSEVPQNLSASRPQDRQFILSSKKLLLSDSGFYLCAWSSRRGNQPQHFGDGTRLSIL.

The J gene is TRBJ1-1, the V gene TRBV12-3 or TRBV12-4; D unclear. The CDR3 contains 11 residues. The ends were cut back, 6 bases at V and 5 bases at J, with 7 bases in the middle. CDR3 loop: CASRYRTEAFF. CDR3 coding DNA: TGTGCCAGCAGGTACAGAACTGAAGCTTTCTTT.

The J gene is TRBJ2-1, the V gene TRBV29-1, with 10 bases matching TRBD1. The CDR3 sequence is 16 residues long. The trim removed 3 bases at V and 3 bases at J, leaving 8 bases unmatched. The germline CDR1 and CDR2 sequences are SQVTM and ANQGSEA. CDR3 region: CSVDPGTGDYYNEQFF. CDR3 DNA: TGCAGCGTTGATCCCGGGACAGGGGACTACTACAATGAGCAGTTCTTC.

The rearrangement uses TRBV3-1 (or the pseudogene TRBV3-2) and TRBJ2-7, with TRBD2 matching over 11 bases. The V segment lost 4 bases and the J segment 2 bases; nucleotides outside the gene matches: 7. The V gene's germline CDR1 is LGHDT and CDR2 YNNKEL (reference sequence). CDR3 length equals 16 residues. CDR3 sequence reads: CASSLSGRAQPYEQYF. CDR3 bases: TGTGCCAGCAGCCTTAGCGGGAGGGCCCAACCCTACGAGCAGTACTTC.

CDR3 sequence reads: CASSTTGGPYEQYF. The CDR3 DNA reads TGTGCCAGCAGTACTACAGGGGGGCCCTACGAGCAGTACTTC. The rearrangement joins TRBV28 to TRBJ2-7; TRBD1 matches 8 bases. CDR3 length: 14 residues. V was clipped by 5 bases and J by 2 bases; unmatched bases: 5. CDR1 MDHEN and CDR2 SYDVKM come from the germline V gene. Combining the CDR3 with reference TRBV28 and TRBJ2-7 gives the whole variable domain DVKVTQSSRYLVKRTGEKVFLECVQDMDHENMFWYRQDPGLGLRLIYFSYDVKMKEKGDIPEGYSVSREKKERFSLILESASTNQTSMYLCASSTTGGPYEQYFGPGTRLTVT.

V gene TRBV9 combines with J gene TRBJ2-7; unclear D gene. This CDR3 region has 14 residues. Germline loops: CDR1 SGDLS, CDR2 YYNGEE. V shed 0 bases and J shed 0 bases, with 7 bases lying between them. DNA of the CDR3: TGTGCCAGCAGCGTAGGGTACAGCTCCTACGAGCAGTACTTC. Translated: CASSVGYSSYEQYF.

The rearrangement uses TRBV6-1 and TRBJ1-1; D unclear. The CDR3 covers 14 residues. V gave up 3 bases and J gave up 5 bases, with 13 bases separating them. CDR1 and CDR2 (germline): MNHNS, SASEGT. The CDR3 here is CASSDLSRGTEAFF. CDR3 sequence (DNA): TGTGCCAGCAGTGATTTGAGTCGGGGTACTGAAGCTTTCTTT.